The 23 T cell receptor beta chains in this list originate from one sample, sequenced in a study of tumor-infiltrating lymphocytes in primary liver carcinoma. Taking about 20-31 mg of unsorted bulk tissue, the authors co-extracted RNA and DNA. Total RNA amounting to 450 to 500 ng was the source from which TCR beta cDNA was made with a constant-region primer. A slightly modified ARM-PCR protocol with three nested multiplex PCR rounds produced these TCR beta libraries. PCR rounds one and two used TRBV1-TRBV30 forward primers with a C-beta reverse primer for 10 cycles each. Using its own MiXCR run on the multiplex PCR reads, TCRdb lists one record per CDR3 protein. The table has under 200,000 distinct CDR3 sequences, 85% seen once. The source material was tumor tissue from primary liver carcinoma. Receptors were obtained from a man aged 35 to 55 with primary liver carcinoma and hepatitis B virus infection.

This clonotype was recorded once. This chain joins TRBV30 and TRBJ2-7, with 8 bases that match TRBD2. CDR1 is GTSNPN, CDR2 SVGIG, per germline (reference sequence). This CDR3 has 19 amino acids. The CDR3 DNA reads TGTACCTCCCGTTTTGAACAACTAGCGGAGATCCCTAAAAGATACGAGCAGTACTTC. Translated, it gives CTSRFEQLAEIPKRYEQYF.

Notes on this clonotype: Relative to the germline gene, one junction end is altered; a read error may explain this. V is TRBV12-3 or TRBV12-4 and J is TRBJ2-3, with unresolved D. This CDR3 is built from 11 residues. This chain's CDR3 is CTIRSIDTQYF. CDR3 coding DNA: TGTACCATTCGGAGCATAGATACGCAGTATTTT.

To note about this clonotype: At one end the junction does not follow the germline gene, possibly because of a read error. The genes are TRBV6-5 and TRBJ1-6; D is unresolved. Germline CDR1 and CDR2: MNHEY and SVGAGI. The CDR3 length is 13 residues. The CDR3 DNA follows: TGTGCCAGCAGCCTTAAGCCGAATTCACCCCTCTACTTT. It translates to CASSLKPNSPLYF.

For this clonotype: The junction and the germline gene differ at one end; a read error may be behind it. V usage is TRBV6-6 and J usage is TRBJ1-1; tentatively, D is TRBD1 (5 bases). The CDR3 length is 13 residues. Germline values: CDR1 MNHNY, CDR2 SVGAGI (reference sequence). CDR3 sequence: CVSSAGGTTEAFF. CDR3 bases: TGTGTCAGCAGCGCGGGGGGGACTACTGAAGCTTTCTTT.

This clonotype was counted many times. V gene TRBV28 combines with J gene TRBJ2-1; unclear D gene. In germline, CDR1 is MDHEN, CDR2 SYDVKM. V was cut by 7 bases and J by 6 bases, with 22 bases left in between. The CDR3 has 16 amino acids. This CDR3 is CASKNPSSWSLNEQFF. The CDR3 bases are TGTGCCAGCAAAAACCCGTCTAGTTGGAGTCTCAATGAGCAGTTCTTC.

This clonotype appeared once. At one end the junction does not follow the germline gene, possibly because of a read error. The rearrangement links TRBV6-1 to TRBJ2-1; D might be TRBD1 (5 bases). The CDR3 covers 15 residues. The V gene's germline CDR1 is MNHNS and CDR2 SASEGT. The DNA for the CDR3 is TGTGCCAGCAGTGAAACATGGGGCGCCTACAATGAGCGGTTCTTC. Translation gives CASSETWGAYNERFF.

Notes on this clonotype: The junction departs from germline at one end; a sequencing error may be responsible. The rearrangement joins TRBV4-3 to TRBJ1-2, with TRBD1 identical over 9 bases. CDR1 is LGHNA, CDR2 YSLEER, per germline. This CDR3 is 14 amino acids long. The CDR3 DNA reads TGTGCCAGCAGCCTACCCGGGACAGGGAATGGCTACACCTTC. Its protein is CASSLPGTGNGYTF.

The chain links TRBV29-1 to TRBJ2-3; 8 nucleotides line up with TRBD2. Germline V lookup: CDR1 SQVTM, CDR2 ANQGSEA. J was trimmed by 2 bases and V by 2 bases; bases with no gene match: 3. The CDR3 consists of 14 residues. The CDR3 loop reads CSVELAGYTDTQYF. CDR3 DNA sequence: TGCAGCGTTGAATTAGCGGGGTACACAGATACGCAGTATTTT.

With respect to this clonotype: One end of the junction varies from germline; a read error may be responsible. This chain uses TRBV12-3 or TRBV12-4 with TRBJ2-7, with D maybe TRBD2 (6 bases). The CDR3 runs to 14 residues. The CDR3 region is CVSSPTGVRNEQYF. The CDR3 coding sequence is TGTGTCAGCAGTCCAACGGGAGTAAGGAACGAGCAGTACTTC.

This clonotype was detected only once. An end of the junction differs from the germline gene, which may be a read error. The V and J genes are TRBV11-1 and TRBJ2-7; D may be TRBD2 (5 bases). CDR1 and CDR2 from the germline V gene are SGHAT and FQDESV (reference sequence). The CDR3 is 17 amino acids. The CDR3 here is CTSGLGPASESSYEQYF. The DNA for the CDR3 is TGTACCAGCGGCTTAGGGCCGGCGAGTGAAAGCTCCTACGAGCAGTACTTC.

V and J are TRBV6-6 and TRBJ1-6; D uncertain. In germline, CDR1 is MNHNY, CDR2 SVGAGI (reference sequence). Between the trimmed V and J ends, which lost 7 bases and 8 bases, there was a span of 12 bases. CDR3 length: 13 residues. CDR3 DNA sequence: TGTGCCAGCAAGAGCTCCTACGATTCACCCCTCCACTTT. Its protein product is CASKSSYDSPLHF.

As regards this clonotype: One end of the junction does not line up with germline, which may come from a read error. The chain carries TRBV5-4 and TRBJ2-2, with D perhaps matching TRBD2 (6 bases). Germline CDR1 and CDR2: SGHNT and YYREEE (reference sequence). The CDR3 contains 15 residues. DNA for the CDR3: TGTGCCAACAGCTCGACTAGAGCGAATACCGGGGAGCTGTTTTTT. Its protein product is CANSSTRANTGELFF.

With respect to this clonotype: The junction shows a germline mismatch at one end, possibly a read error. The CDR3 sequence is CAISKSGSLGELFF. The CDR3 nucleotides are TGTGCCATCAGCAAGAGCGGGAGCCTCGGGGAGTTGTTTTTT. The chain is built from TRBV11-2 and TRBJ2-2, with 8 bases identical to TRBD2. CDR3 size: 14 residues. Germline V CDR1 and CDR2: SGHAT, FQNNGV.

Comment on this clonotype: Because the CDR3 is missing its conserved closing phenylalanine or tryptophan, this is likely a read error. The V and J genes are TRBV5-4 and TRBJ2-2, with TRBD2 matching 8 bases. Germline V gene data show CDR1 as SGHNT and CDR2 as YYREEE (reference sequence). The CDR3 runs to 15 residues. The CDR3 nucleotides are TGTGCCAGCTGCTCGACTAGCGAGAACACTGGGGAGCTGTTTCTT. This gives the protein CASCSTSENTGELFL.

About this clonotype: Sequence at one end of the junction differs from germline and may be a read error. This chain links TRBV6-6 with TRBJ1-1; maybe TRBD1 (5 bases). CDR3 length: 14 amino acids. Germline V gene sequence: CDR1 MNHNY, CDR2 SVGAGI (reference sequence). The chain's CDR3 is CTNSYQGGNTETLF. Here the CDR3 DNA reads TGTACCAACAGTTACCAGGGAGGGAACACTGAAACTTTATTT.

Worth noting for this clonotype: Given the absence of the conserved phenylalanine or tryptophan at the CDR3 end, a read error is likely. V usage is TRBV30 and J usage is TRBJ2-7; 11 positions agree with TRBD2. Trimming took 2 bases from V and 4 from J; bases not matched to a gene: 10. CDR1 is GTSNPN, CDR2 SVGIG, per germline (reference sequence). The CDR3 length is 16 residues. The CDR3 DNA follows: TGTGCCTGGAGTCTTCCACGACTAGCGGGAAGATACGAGCAGTACAAC. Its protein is CAWSLPRLAGRYEQYN.

In DNA form, the CDR3 reads TGTGCCAGCAGTGAATCGGTGGCGGAGACCCAGTACTTC. Its protein product is CASSESVAETQYF. The chain carries TRBV25-1 and TRBJ2-5; D not certain. Germline V lookup: CDR1 MGHDK, CDR2 SYGVNS. The CDR3 consists of 13 residues. Trimming pared 1 base from V and 5 bases from J, leaving 8 bases between.

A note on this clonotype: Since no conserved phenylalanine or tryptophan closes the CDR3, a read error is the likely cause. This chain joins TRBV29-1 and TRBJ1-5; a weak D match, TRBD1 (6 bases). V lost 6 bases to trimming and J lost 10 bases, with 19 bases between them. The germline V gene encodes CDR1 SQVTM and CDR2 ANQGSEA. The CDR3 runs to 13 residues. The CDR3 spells CSVTSGGGQPQHY. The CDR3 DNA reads TGCAGCGTAACCAGCGGGGGCGGCCAACCCCAGCATTAT.

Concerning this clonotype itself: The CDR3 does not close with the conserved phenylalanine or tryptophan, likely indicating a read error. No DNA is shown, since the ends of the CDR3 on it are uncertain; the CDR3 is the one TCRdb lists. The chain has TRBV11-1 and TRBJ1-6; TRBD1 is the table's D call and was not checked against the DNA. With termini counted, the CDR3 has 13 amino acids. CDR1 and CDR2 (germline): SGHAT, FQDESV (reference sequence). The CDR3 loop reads CASSRTLVSPPHC.

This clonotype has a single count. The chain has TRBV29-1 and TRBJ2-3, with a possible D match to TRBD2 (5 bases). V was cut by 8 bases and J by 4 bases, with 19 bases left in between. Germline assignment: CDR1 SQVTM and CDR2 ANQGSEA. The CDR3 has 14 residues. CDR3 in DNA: TGCAGCCCAGAGGGTAGCGAGAGTGCAGATACGCAGTATTTT. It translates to CSPEGSESADTQYF.

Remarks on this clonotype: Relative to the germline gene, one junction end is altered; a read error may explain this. As DNA, the CDR3 is TGTGCTAGTCTAAGGAGGGATCAGCCCCACTATTTT. This encodes CASLRRDQPHYF. The genes are TRBV12-5 and TRBJ1-5; D is undetermined. The germline gives CDR1 LGHNT, CDR2 FRNRAP. The CDR3 spans 12 residues.

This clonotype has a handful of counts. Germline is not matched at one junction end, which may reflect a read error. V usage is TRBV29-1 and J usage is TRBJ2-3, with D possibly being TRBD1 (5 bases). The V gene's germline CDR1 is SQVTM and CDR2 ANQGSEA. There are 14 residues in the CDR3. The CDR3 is CSAAAQGVTGTHYF. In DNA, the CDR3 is TGCAGCGCCGCGGCCCAGGGCGTCACAGGTACGCATTATTTT.

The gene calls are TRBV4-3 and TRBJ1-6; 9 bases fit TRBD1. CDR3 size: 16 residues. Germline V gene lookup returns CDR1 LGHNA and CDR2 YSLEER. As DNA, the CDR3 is TGCCCCGGCAGCTCCTGGGACAGGGCAAGGAATTCACCCCTCCACTTT. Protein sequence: CPGSSWDRARNSPLHF.